This T cell receptor (beta chain) came from a study of CD4 and CD8 cells across lung adenocarcinoma regions. TCRdb passed the PCR reads through MiXCR, listing each CDR3 protein once. Of about 18,000 distinct CDR3 sequences detected, approximately 50% appear once; the ten largest clones hold 34%. There are 14 residues in the CDR3. Germline CDR1 reads MNHNS; CDR2 reads SASEGT. Sequences were obtained from CD8+ T cells from the margin of a lung tumor. The receptor was derived from a male donor with lung adenocarcinoma. The CD4 and CD8 labels of this study may be unreliable. J is TRBJ2-5 and V is TRBV6-1, with a tentative D call TRBD2 (6 bases). The CDR3 DNA sequence: TGTGCGGGCAGCGGGCACCGTGGCACAGAGACCCAGTACTTC. Its translation: CAGSGHRGTETQYF.